These 29 T cell receptor beta chains came from one sample sequenced in a study of shared clonotypes between healthy human individuals. Naive CD8 populations comprised CD45RO-negative cells positively selected for CCR7, excluding terminally differentiated effector memory CD45RA+ cells. TCRdb's copy holds only in-frame clones and misses some; the assay was immunoSEQ multiplex PCR. The table has more than 550,000 clones, 92% seen once; the top ten hold 24%. Sequencing was performed on naive CD8+ T cells sorted from blood. Receptors originate from a young man in good health.

The chain couples TRBV2 to TRBJ1-2; maybe TRBD1 (5 bases). Germline V gene sequence: CDR1 SNHLY, CDR2 FYNNEI. CDR3 length: 12 residues. Trimming stripped 5 bases from V and 6 bases from J, with 10 bases between. The DNA of the CDR3 is TGTGCCAGCAGTCCCGACAGTAATGGCTACACCTTC. Protein product: CASSPDSNGYTF.

The chain couples TRBV19 to TRBJ2-1, with 13 bases matching TRBD2. Germline-derived CDR1 and CDR2 are LNHDA and SQIVND (reference sequence). Unmatched junction bases numbered 0, after V lost 5 bases and J lost 2 bases. There are 15 residues in the CDR3. CDR3: CASSGTSGTYNEQFF. The CDR3 nucleotides read TGTGCCAGTAGTGGGACTAGCGGGACCTACAATGAGCAGTTCTTC.

The rearrangement links TRBV27 to TRBJ2-1; 8 bases agree with TRBD2. Germline loops: CDR1 MNHEY, CDR2 SMNVEV (reference sequence). The junction had 3 bases not matched to a gene; V was cut back by 1 base and J by 1 base. CDR3 size: 16 residues. The CDR3 loop is CASSLLREVSYNEQFF. In DNA, the CDR3 is TGTGCCAGCAGTTTATTGCGGGAGGTGTCCTACAATGAGCAGTTCTTC.

The rearrangement joins TRBV7-9 to TRBJ1-1; TRBD1 matches 11 bases. Germline-derived CDR1 and CDR2 are SEHNR and FQNEAQ (reference sequence). The CDR3 spans 17 residues. With V trimmed by 5 bases and J by 7 bases, 15 bases remained unmatched. DNA of the CDR3: TGTGCCAGCAGCCAACGGACAGGGGGCGATAAACCGGGTGAAGCTTTCTTT. It codes for CASSQRTGGDKPGEAFF.

The chain employs TRBV7-9 and TRBJ2-2; D assignment may be TRBD1 or TRBD2 (5 bases each). V was shortened by 4 bases and J by 1 base, with 13 bases between the two germline ends. The CDR3 is 16 amino acids. Germline V gene lookup returns CDR1 SEHNR and CDR2 FQNEAQ (reference sequence). CDR3 in amino acids: CASSSLGTVNTGELFF. The CDR3 DNA sequence: TGTGCCAGCAGCTCGCTGGGGACGGTGAACACCGGGGAGCTGTTTTTT.

CDR3 in DNA: TGTGCCAGCAGCTCACCGGACAGGGGCTACGAGCAGTACTTC. Translation gives CASSSPDRGYEQYF. V gene TRBV5-5 combines with J gene TRBJ2-7; 9 nucleotides align to TRBD1. The CDR3 runs 14 residues. J lost 3 bases, V lost 3 bases, and 4 bases had no gene match. Germline lookup yields CDR1 SGHKS and CDR2 YYEKEE (reference sequence).

The rearrangement links TRBV7-2 to TRBJ2-1; D call uncertain. CDR3 length: 12 amino acids. Germline V lookup: CDR1 SGHTA, CDR2 FQGNSA. Trimming took 7 bases from V and 6 from J, leaving 10 bases between them. CDR3 DNA sequence: TGTGCCAGCAAGTGGGAACGCAATGAGCAGTTCTTC. This sequence encodes CASKWERNEQFF.

This clone was counted once. A read error may produce the germline difference seen at one junction end. The chain recombines TRBV4-1 with TRBJ2-7; TRBD2 matches at 8 bases. Germline values: CDR1 MGHRA, CDR2 YSYEKL. The CDR3 loop spans 16 amino acids. CDR3 protein: CASSPVPREGSYEQYF. Written as DNA, the CDR3 is TGCGCCAGTAGCCCGGTTCCCCGGGAGGGCTCCTACGAGCAGTACTTC.

This chain links TRBV19 with TRBJ2-4; 11 nucleotides align to TRBD1. Germline assignment: CDR1 LNHDA and CDR2 SQIVND (reference sequence). Losses at the gene ends were 6 bases for V and 8 bases for J; bases not matched to a gene: 12. CDR3 length: 16 amino acids. The CDR3 loop reads CASSLMGTGGLYIQYF. DNA of the CDR3: TGTGCCAGTAGCCTAATGGGGACAGGGGGTTTATACATTCAGTACTTC.

This chain joins TRBV10-3 and TRBJ1-2; D gene ambiguous. CDR3 size: 13 residues. Trimming pared 3 bases from V and 5 bases from J, leaving 10 bases between. Germline assignment: CDR1 ENHRY and CDR2 SYGVKD. The CDR3 nucleotides read TGTGCCATCAGTGATACGACGGCATATGGCTACACCTTC. It codes for CAISDTTAYGYTF.

The CDR3 loop is CASSLNSGSGYEQYF. The CDR3 nucleotides are TGCGCCAGCAGCTTGAATAGCGGGAGTGGGTACGAGCAGTACTTC. V gene TRBV5-1 combines with J gene TRBJ2-7; 9 bases match TRBD2. Trimming at V came to 1 base and at J to 4 bases, leaving 6 bases not matched to a gene. The germline gives CDR1 SGHRS, CDR2 YFSETQ. CDR3 size: 15 residues.

The chain joins TRBV7-9 to TRBJ1-2; 7 positions match TRBD1. Germline CDR1 SEHNR, CDR2 FQNEAQ (reference sequence). Losses at the gene ends were 1 base for V and 3 bases for J; bases not matched to a gene: 8. This CDR3 has 16 residues. CDR3 in amino acids: CASSLGHLTGDYGYTF. For the CDR3, the DNA is TGTGCCAGCAGCTTAGGCCATCTAACAGGGGACTATGGCTACACCTTC.

The chain has TRBV5-6 and TRBJ2-3; D tentatively fits TRBD1 or TRBD2 (6 bases each). The V gene lost 4 bases and the J gene lost 4 bases, with 13 bases spanning the gap. There are 14 residues in the CDR3. The germline gives CDR1 SGHDT, CDR2 YYEEEE. The CDR3: CASSQGPGADTQYF. Here the CDR3 DNA reads TGTGCCAGCAGCCAGGGGCCGGGGGCAGATACGCAGTATTTT.

This chain links TRBV2 with TRBJ2-1, with 11 nucleotides matching TRBD2. Per germline, CDR1 SNHLY and CDR2 FYNNEI. The CDR3 is 16 amino acids. The J segment lost 7 bases and the V segment lost 8 bases, leaving 13 bases of the junction unmatched. CDR3 sequence (DNA): TGTGCCAGCCGGCTTAGCGGGAGGGCCCTCAGGAATGAGCAGTTCTTC. This codes for CASRLSGRALRNEQFF.

V usage is TRBV9 and J usage is TRBJ2-7; 10 bases line up with TRBD1. In germline, CDR1 is SGDLS, CDR2 YYNGEE. This CDR3 has 14 residues. J was trimmed by 5 bases and V by 2 bases; bases with no gene match: 4. For the CDR3, the DNA is TGTGCCAGCAGCGTTGGACAGGGGGATAACGAGCAGTACTTC. This codes for CASSVGQGDNEQYF. The full variable domain, completed using reference TRBV9 and TRBJ2-7, is DSGVTQTPKHLITATGQRVTLRCSPRSGDLSVYWYQQSLDQGLQFLIQYYNGEERAKGNILERFSAQQFPDLHSELNLSSLELGDSALYFCASSVGQGDNEQYFGPGTRLTVT.

The genes are TRBV7-8 and TRBJ1-5, with a tentative D call TRBD1 (6 bases). The CDR3 loop spans 16 amino acids. The V gene's germline CDR1 is SGHVS and CDR2 FQNEAQ. V was shortened by 2 bases and J by 4 bases, with 15 bases between the two germline ends. This chain's CDR3 is CASSLQGTSTNQPQHF. CDR3 bases: TGTGCCAGCAGCTTACAGGGGACCTCTACGAATCAGCCCCAGCATTTT. Full variable domain (outside the CDR3, taken from reference TRBV7-8 and TRBJ1-5): GAGVSQSPRYKVAKRGQDVALRCDPISGHVSLFWYQQALGQGPEFLTYFQNEAQLDKSGLPSDRFFAERPEGSVSTLKIQRTQQEDSAVYLCASSLQGTSTNQPQHFGDGTRLSIL.

The rearrangement uses TRBV5-1 and TRBJ1-1; tentative D call: TRBD1 (5 bases). Germline V gene data show CDR1 as SGHRS and CDR2 as YFSETQ. The germline V and J ends were trimmed by 5 bases and 2 bases, with 10 bases remaining between them. There are 13 residues in the CDR3. CDR3 nucleotides: TGCGCCAGCAGGGGAGGGGATAACACTGAAGCTTTCTTT. It codes for CASRGGDNTEAFF.

The chain has TRBV25-1 and TRBJ1-4; D is unclear. Germline V gene lookup returns CDR1 MGHDK and CDR2 SYGVNS. The CDR3 runs 15 residues. Trimming cost V 0 bases and J 5 bases, with 10 bases left between them. The CDR3 is CASSEYRWGNEKLFF. For the CDR3, the DNA is TGTGCCAGCAGTGAATATAGATGGGGAAATGAAAAACTGTTTTTT.

The V gene is TRBV9, the J gene TRBJ1-4; TRBD1 might be the D (6 bases). Germline loops: CDR1 SGDLS, CDR2 YYNGEE. The CDR3 sequence is 16 residues long. The V gene lost 3 bases and the J gene lost 5 bases, with 17 bases spanning the gap. The CDR3 protein is CASSALPGHGNEKLFF. The CDR3 DNA sequence: TGTGCCAGCAGCGCCCTCCCGGGACATGGGAATGAAAAACTGTTTTTT.

The genes are TRBV5-6 and TRBJ2-2; D possibly corresponds to TRBD1 (6 bases). Germline values: CDR1 SGHDT, CDR2 YYEEEE. V dropped 3 bases and J dropped 0 bases, with 12 bases sitting between them. The CDR3 length is 16 residues. The CDR3 region is CASSSAGVPNTGELFF. In DNA, the CDR3 is TGTGCCAGCAGCTCCGCAGGGGTCCCGAACACCGGGGAGCTGTTTTTT. Drawing the rest from reference TRBV5-6 and TRBJ2-2, the complete variable domain is DAGVTQSPTHLIKTRGQQVTLRCSPKSGHDTVSWYQQALGQGPQFIFQYYEEEERQRGNFPDRFSGHQFPNYSSELNVNALLLGDSALYLCASSSAGVPNTGELFFGEGSRLTVL.

The V gene is TRBV10-3, the J gene TRBJ1-1; a weak D match, TRBD1 (6 bases). Per germline, CDR1 ENHRY and CDR2 SYGVKD. V lost 6 bases, J lost 3 bases, and 14 bases lay in between. The CDR3 consists of 14 residues. CDR3: CAISIDGQHTEAFF. The CDR3 bases are TGTGCCATCAGCATAGATGGACAGCACACTGAAGCTTTCTTT.

The chain joins TRBV4-3 to TRBJ2-3; D gene unclear. The V end lost 1 base, the J end lost 3 bases, and 14 bases lay between the germline ends. Germline V gives CDR1 LGHNA, CDR2 YSLEER. There are 16 residues in the CDR3. DNA of the CDR3: TGCGCCAGCAGCCAAGTCGAAGGGTTCGGAACAGATACGCAGTATTTT. Translating it yields CASSQVEGFGTDTQYF.

Points on this clone: Other DNA sequences of this sample code for an identical CDR3. CDR3 sequence reads: CASSVGGDYGYTF. In nucleotides, the CDR3 is TGTGCCAGCAGCGTAGGGGGCGACTATGGCTACACCTTC. The rearrangement links TRBV9 to TRBJ1-2; a possible D gene is TRBD1 (5 bases). The length of the CDR3 is 13 residues. The V and J ends lost 0 bases and 3 bases respectively, with 6 bases between them. Germline assignment: CDR1 SGDLS and CDR2 YYNGEE. The whole variable domain, remainder taken from reference TRBV9 and TRBJ1-2, is DSGVTQTPKHLITATGQRVTLRCSPRSGDLSVYWYQQSLDQGLQFLIQYYNGEERAKGNILERFSAQQFPDLHSELNLSSLELGDSALYFCASSVGGDYGYTFGSGTRLTVV.

This clone was found once. The chain has TRBV10-2 and TRBJ2-6; tentatively, D is TRBD1 or TRBD2 (5 bases each). CDR3 length: 17 residues. With 2 bases removed from V and 0 bases from J, the gap between germline ends came to 11 bases. CDR1 is WSHSY and CDR2 is SAAADI in the germline V gene. As DNA, the CDR3 is TGCGCCAGCAGTGAGACATGGGGGAACTCTGGGGCCAACGTCCTGACTTTC. Residues: CASSETWGNSGANVLTF.

The chain couples TRBV28 to TRBJ1-2, with TRBD1 matching over 9 bases. The CDR3 is 19 amino acids. Germline assignment: CDR1 MDHEN and CDR2 SYDVKM. V gave up 5 bases and J gave up 6 bases; unmatched junction bases: 22. The CDR3 spells CASSPYPSTRHRGPHGYTF. The CDR3 DNA reads as TGTGCCAGCAGTCCATACCCATCTACGCGACACAGGGGGCCACATGGCTACACCTTC.

The chain employs TRBV4-2 and TRBJ2-7; 14 bases fit TRBD2. The CDR3 totals 17 residues. Losses at the gene ends were 4 bases for V and 1 base for J; bases not matched to a gene: 6. The germline V gene encodes CDR1 LGHNA and CDR2 YNFKEQ. CDR3 in amino acids: CASSPSGLAGESYEQYF. The CDR3 nucleotides read TGTGCCAGCAGCCCATCGGGACTAGCGGGGGAATCCTACGAGCAGTACTTC.

This clone was recorded many times. J is TRBJ1-5 and V is TRBV4-3, with a tentative D call TRBD1 (5 bases). The CDR3 spans 16 residues. Trimming took 0 bases from V and 1 from J, leaving 10 bases between them. In germline, CDR1 is LGHNA, CDR2 YSLEER. The CDR3 sequence: CASSQDRDGSNQPQHF. CDR3 bases: TGCGCCAGCAGCCAAGACAGGGATGGCAGCAATCAGCCCCAGCATTTT.

This chain uses TRBV9 with TRBJ2-7, with D possibly being TRBD2 (6 bases). The V gene lost 4 bases and the J gene lost 0 bases, with 20 bases spanning the gap. The CDR3 extends over 17 amino acids. Germline loops: CDR1 SGDLS, CDR2 YYNGEE. The CDR3 nucleotides are TGTGCCAGCAGCCCGGTGGGGGGTGGGGCGCACTCCTACGAGCAGTACTTC. Protein: CASSPVGGGAHSYEQYF.

The rearrangement uses TRBV27 and TRBJ2-5; 8 bases are a match to TRBD2. CDR3 length: 15 amino acids. CDR1 is MNHEY and CDR2 is SMNVEV in the germline V gene (reference sequence). V trimming: 1 base; J trimming: 5 bases; junction bases outside the gene matches: 6. The CDR3 sequence is CASSLFGAGGETQYF. In DNA form, the CDR3 reads TGTGCCAGCAGTTTATTTGGTGCGGGAGGCGAGACCCAGTACTTC.